This T cell receptor beta chain was captured in a study of CD8 T cells in ankylosing spondylitis. Study findings and constraints: Blood of patients with ankylosing spondylitis appeared to be characterized by a TCR beta motif of seven or eight highly homologous variants.

In regard to this clonotype: As yet, its antigen is unknown. A junction end diverges from the germline sequence, so it may reflect a read error.

Researchers built TCR beta libraries using quantitative 5'-RACE with molecular barcodes. A single record per CDR3 protein comes from TCRdb applying MiXCR to the 5' RACE reads. The sample has about 160,000 distinct CDR3 sequences, just over 9.5% seen once. Sequencing was carried out using blood, either unsorted or a sorted T cell fraction (not recorded which). This clonotype originated in a female donor with ankylosing spondylitis or in good health (not recorded which).

This CDR3 reads CSARQGTNVLTF. CDR3 DNA: TGCAGTGCTAGACAGGGTACCAACGTCCTGACCTTC. V and J are TRBV20-1 and TRBJ2-6; the D gene is possibly TRBD1 (5 bases). The CDR3 totals 12 residues. The germline CDR1 and CDR2 sequences are DFQATT and SNEGSKA (reference sequence).